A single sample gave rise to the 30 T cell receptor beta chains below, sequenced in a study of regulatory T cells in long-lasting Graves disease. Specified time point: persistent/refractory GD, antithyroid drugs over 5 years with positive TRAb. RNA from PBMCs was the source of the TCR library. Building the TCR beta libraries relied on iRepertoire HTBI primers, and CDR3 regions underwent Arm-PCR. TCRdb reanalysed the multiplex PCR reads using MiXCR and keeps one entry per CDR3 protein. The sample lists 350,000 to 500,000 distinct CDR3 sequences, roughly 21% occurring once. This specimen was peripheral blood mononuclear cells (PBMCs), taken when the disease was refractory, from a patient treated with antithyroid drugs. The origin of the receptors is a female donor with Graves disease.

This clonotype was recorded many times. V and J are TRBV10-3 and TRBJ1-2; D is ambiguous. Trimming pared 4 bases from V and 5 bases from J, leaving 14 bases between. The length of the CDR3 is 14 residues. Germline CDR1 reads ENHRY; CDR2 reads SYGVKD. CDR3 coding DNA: TGTGCCATCAGTGCATCCGGACGGGATTATGGCTACACCTTC. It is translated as CAISASGRDYGYTF.

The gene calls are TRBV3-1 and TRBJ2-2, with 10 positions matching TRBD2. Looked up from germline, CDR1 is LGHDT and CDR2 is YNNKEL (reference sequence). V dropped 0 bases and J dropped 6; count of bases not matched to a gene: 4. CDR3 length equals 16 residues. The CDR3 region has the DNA TGTGCCAGCAGCCAAGACAGGGGACTAGCGTCCGGGGAGCTGTTTTTT. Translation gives CASSQDRGLASGELFF.

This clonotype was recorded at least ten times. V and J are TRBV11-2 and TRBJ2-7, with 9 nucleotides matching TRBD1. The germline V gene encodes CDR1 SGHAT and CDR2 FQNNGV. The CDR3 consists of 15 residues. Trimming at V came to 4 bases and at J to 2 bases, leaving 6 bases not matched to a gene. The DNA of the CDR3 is TGTGCCAGCAGCTCCGGGACAGGGAATCCCTACGAGCAGTACTTC. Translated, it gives CASSSGTGNPYEQYF. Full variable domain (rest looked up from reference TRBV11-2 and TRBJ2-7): EAGVAQSPRYKIIEKRQSVAFWCNPISGHATLYWYQQILGQGPKLLIQFQNNGVVDDSQLPKDRFSAERLKGVDSTLKIQPAKLEDSAVYLCASSSGTGNPYEQYFGPGTRLTVT.

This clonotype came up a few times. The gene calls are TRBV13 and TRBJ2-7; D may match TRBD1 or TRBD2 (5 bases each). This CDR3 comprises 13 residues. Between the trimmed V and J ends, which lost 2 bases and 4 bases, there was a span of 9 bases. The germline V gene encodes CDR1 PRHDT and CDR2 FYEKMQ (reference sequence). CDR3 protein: CASSLWGKYEQYF. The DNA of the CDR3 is TGTGCCAGCAGCTTATGGGGGAAGTACGAGCAGTACTTC. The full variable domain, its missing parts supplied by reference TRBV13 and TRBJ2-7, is AAGVIQSPRHLIKEKRETATLKCYPIPRHDTVYWYQQGPGQDPQFLISFYEKMQSDKGSIPDRFSAQQFSDYHSELNMSSLELGDSALYFCASSLWGKYEQYFGPGTRLTVT.

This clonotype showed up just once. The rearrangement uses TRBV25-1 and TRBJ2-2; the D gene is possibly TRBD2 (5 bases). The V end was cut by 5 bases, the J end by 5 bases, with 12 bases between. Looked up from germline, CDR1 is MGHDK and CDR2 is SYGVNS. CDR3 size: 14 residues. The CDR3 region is CASSLADYTGELFF. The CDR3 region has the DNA TGTGCCAGCAGTTTAGCAGACTATACCGGGGAGCTGTTTTTT.

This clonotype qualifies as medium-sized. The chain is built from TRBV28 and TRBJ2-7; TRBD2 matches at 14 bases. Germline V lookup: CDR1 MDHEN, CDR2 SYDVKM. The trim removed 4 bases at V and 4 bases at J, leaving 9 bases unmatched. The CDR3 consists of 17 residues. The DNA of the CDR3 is TGTGCCAGCAGTTCCCAGGGACTAGCGGGAGTGGGGTACGAGCAGTACTTC. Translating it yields CASSSQGLAGVGYEQYF.

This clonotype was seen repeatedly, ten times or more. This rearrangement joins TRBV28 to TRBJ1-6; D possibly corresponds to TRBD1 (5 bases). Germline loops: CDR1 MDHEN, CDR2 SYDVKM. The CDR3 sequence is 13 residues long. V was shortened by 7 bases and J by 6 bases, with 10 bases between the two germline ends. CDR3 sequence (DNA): TGTGCCAGCAAAGGGACCTCTAATTCACCCCTCCACTTT. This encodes CASKGTSNSPLHF.

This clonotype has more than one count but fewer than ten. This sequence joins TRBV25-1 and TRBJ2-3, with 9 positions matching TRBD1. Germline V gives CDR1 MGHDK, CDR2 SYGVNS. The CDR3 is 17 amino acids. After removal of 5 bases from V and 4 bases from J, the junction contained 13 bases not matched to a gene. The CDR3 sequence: CASSSPPGQGSPDTQYF. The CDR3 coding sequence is TGTGCCAGCAGTTCCCCCCCGGGACAGGGCTCCCCAGATACGCAGTATTTT.

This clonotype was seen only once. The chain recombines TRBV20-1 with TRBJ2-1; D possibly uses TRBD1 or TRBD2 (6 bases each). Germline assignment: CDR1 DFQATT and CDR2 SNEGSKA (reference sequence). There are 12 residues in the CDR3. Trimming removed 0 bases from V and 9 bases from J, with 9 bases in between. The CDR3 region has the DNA TGCAGTGCTAGAGAAGGGGGGTTTGAGCAGTTCTTC. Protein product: CSAREGGFEQFF.

The CDR3: CASSLYGDGRDLRQYF. CDR3 nucleotides: TGTGCCAGCAGTTTATACGGTGACGGGAGAGACCTTCGGCAGTACTTC. The V and J genes are TRBV27 and TRBJ2-7, with D possibly TRBD2 on 6 matching bases. V was shortened by 1 base and J by 9 bases, with 22 bases between the two germline ends. In germline, CDR1 is MNHEY, CDR2 SMNVEV (reference sequence). CDR3 size: 16 residues.

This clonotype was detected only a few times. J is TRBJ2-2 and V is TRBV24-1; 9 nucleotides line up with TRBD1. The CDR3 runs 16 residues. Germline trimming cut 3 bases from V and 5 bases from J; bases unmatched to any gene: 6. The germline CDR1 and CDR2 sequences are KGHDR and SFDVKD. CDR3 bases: TGTGCCACCAGTGATCTCCCGGGACAGGGTACCGGGGAGCTGTTTTTT. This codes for CATSDLPGQGTGELFF.

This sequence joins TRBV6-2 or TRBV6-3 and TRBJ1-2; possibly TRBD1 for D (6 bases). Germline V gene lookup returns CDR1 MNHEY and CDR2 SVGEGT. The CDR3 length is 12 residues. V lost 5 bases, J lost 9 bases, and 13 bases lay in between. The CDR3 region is CASSLRQASYTF. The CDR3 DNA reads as TGTGCCAGCAGTCTCCGACAGGCTAGCTACACCTTC.

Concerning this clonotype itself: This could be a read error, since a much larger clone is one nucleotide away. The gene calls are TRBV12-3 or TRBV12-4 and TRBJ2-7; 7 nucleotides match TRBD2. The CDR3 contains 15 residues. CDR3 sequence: CASSRSGTMDYEQHF. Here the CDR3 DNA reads TGTGCCAGCAGCCGGTCCGGGACTATGGACTACGAGCAGCACTTC.

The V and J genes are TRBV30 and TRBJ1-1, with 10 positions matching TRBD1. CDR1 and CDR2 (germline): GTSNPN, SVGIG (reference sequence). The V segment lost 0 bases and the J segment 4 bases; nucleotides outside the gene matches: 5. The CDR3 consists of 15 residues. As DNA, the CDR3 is TGTGCCTGGAGTGTAGGGACAGGGGTGTCCACTGAAGCTTTCTTT. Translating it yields CAWSVGTGVSTEAFF.

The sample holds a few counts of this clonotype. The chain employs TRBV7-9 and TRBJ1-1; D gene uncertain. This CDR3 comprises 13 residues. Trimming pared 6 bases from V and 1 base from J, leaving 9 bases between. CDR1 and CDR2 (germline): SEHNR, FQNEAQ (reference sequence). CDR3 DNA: TGTGCCAGCAGACCTCCGGGGAACACTGAAGCTTTCTTT. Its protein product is CASRPPGNTEAFF.

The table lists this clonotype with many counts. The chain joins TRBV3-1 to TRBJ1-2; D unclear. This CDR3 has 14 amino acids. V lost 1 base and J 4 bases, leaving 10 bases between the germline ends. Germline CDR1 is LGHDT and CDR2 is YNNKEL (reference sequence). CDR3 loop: CASSQATVGYGYTF. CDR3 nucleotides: TGTGCCAGCAGCCAAGCCACGGTCGGCTATGGCTACACCTTC.

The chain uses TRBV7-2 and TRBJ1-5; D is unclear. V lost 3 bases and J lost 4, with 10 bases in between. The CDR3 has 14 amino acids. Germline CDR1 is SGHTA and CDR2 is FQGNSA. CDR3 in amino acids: CASSFLDGNQPQHF. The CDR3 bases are TGTGCCAGCAGCTTCCTGGACGGGAATCAGCCCCAGCATTTT.

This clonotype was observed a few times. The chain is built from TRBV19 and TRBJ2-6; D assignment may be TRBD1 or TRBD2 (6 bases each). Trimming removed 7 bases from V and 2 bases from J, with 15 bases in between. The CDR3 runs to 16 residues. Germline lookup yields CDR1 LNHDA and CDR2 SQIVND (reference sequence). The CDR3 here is CASTRWGAAGANVLTF. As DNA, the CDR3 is TGTGCCAGTACCCGCTGGGGGGCGGCTGGGGCCAACGTCCTGACTTTC.

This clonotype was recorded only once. The CDR3 nucleotides are TGCAGTGCTAGGAATGGGGCCAGCGATGAGCAGTTCTTC. Amino acids: CSARNGASDEQFF. V and J are TRBV20-1 and TRBJ2-1, with D perhaps TRBD1 (5 bases). Per germline, CDR1 DFQATT and CDR2 SNEGSKA (reference sequence). Trimming pared 3 bases from V and 8 bases from J, leaving 14 bases between. This CDR3 has 13 residues.

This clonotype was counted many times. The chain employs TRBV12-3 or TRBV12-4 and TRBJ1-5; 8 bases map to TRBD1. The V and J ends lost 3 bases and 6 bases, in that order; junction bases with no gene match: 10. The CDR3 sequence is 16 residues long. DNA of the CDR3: TGTGCCAGCAGTTTTAACGCAGGGGGCTTCGGTCAGCCCCAGCATTTT. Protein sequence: CASSFNAGGFGQPQHF.

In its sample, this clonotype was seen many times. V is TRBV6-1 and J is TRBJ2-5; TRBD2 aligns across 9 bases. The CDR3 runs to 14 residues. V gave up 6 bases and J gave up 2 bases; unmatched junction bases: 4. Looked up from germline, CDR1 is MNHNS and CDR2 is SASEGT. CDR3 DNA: TGTGCCAGCAGGCGGGGGGGGGGACAAGAGACCCAGTACTTC. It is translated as CASRRGGGQETQYF.

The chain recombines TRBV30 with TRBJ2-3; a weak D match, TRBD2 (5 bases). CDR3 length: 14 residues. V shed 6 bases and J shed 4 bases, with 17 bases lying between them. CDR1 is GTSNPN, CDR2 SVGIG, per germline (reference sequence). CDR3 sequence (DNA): TGTGCCTGCAGACCCCGGGGTGAATCAGATACGCAGTATTTT. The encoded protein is CACRPRGESDTQYF.

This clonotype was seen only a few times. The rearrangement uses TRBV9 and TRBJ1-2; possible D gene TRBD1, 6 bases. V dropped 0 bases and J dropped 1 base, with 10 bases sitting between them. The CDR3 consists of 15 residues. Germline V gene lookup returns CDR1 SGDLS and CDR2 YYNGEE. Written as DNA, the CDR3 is TGTGCCAGCAGCGTAGGTGGACAGAATAACTATGGCTACACCTTC. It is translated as CASSVGGQNNYGYTF.

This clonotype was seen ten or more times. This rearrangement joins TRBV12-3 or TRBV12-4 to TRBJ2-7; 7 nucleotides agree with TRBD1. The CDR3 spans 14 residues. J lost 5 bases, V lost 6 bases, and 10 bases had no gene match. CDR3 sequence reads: CASSLRQGYNEQYF. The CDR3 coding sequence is TGTGCCAGCAGCCTGCGACAGGGATACAACGAGCAGTACTTC.

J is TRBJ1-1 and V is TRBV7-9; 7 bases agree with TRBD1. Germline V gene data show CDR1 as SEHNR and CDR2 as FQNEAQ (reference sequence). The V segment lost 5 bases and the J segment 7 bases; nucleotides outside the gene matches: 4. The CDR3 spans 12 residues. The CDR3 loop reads CASSQRGLEAFF. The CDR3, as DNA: TGTGCCAGCAGCCAGAGGGGGCTTGAAGCTTTCTTT.

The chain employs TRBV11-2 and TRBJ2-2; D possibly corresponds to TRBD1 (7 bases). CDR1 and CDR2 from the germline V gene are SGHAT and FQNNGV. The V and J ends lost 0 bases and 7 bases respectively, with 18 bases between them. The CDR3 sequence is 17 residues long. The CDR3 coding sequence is TGTGCCAGCAGCTTAGAGTGGGTCAGGGGGGATGGCGGGGAGCTGTTTTTT. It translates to CASSLEWVRGDGGELFF. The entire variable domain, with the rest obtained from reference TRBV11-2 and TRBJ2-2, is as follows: EAGVAQSPRYKIIEKRQSVAFWCNPISGHATLYWYQQILGQGPKLLIQFQNNGVVDDSQLPKDRFSAERLKGVDSTLKIQPAKLEDSAVYLCASSLEWVRGDGGELFFGEGSRLTVL.

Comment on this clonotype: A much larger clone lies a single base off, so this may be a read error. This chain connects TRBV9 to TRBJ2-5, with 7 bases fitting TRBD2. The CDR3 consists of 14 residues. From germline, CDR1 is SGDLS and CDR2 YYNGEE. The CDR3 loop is CPSSVGLEKETQYF. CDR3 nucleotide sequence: TGTCCCAGCAGCGTCGGACTAGAGAAAGAGACCCAGTACTTC. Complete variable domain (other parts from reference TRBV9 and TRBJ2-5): DSGVTQTPKHLITATGQRVTLRCSPRSGDLSVYWYQQSLDQGLQFLIQYYNGEERAKGNILERFSAQQFPDLHSELNLSSLELGDSALYFCPSSVGLEKETQYFGPGTRLLVL.

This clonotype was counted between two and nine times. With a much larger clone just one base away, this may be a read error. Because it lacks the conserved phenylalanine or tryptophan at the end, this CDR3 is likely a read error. CDR3 sequence (DNA): TGTGCCAGCAGTTTCGGGACAGGGTACGAGCAGTACTCC. Amino acids: CASSFGTGYEQYS. This sequence joins TRBV27 and TRBJ2-7; 9 bases fit TRBD1. After removal of 3 bases from V and 4 bases from J, the junction contained 1 base not matched to a gene. The CDR3 runs to 13 residues. The germline V gene encodes CDR1 MNHEY and CDR2 SMNVEV (reference sequence).

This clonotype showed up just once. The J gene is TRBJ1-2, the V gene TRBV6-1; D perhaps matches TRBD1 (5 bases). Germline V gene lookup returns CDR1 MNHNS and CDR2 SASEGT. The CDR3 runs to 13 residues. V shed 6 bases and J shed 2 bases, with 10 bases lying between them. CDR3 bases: TGTGCCAGCAGCCAGGGACTCAACTATGGCTACACCTTC. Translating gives CASSQGLNYGYTF.

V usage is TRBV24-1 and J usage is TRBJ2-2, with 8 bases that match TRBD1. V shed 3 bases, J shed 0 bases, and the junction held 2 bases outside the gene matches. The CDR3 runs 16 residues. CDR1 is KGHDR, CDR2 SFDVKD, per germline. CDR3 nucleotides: TGTGCCACCAGTGATCCCAGGGGGCCGAACACCGGGGAGCTGTTTTTT. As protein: CATSDPRGPNTGELFF.